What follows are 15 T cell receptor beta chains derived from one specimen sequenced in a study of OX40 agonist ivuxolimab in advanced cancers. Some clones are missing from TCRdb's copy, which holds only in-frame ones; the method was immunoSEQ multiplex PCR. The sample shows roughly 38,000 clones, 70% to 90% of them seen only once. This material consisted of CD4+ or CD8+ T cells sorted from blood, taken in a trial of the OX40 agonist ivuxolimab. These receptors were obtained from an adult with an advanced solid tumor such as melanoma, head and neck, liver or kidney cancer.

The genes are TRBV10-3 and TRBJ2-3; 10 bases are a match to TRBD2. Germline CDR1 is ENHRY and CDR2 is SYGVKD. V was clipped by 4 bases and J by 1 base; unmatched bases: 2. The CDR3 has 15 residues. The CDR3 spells CAISGLAGGTDTQYF. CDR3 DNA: TGTGCCATCAGTGGTCTAGCGGGGGGCACAGATACGCAGTATTTT.

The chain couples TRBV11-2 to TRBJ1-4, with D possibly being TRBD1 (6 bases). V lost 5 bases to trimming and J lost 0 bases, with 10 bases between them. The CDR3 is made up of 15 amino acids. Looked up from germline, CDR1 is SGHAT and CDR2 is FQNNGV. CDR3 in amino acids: CASSAYRATNEKLFF. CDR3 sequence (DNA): TGTGCCAGCAGCGCCTACAGGGCAACTAATGAAAAACTGTTTTTT.

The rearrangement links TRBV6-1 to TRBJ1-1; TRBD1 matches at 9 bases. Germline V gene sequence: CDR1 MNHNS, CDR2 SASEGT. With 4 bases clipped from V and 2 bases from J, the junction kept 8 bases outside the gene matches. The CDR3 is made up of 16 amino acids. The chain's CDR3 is CASSGTGTGTNTEAFF. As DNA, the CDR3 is TGTGCCAGCAGTGGGACCGGGACAGGGACTAACACTGAAGCTTTCTTT.

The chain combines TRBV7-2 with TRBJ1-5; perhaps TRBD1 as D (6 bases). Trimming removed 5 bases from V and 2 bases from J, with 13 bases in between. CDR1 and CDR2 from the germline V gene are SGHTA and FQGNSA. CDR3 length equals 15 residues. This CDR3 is CASSEQGQGNQPQHF. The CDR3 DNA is TGTGCCAGCAGCGAACAGGGTCAGGGCAATCAGCCCCAGCATTTT.

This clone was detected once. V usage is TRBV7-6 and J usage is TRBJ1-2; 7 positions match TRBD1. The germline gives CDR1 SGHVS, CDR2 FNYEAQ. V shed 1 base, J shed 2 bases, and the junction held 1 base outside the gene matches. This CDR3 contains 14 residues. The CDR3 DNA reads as TGTGCCAGCAGCTTAGGCAGGGGGAACTATGGCTACACCTTC. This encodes CASSLGRGNYGYTF.

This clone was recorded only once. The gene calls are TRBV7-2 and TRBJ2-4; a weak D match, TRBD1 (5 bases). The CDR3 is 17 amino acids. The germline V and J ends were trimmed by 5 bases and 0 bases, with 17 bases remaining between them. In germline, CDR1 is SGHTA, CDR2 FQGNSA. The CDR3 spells CASSTPLTDRAKNIQYF. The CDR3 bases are TGTGCCAGCAGCACGCCCCTTACCGACAGAGCCAAAAACATTCAGTACTTC.

CDR3 residues: CASSWGQLIYNEQFF. The CDR3 bases are TGTGCCAGCAGCTGGGGACAGCTTATCTACAATGAGCAGTTCTTC. The chain couples TRBV5-8 to TRBJ2-1; 7 bases line up with TRBD1. J gave up 3 bases and V 3 bases, and 6 bases lay outside the gene matches. CDR3 length: 15 amino acids. CDR1 is SGHTS and CDR2 is YDEGEE in the germline V gene.

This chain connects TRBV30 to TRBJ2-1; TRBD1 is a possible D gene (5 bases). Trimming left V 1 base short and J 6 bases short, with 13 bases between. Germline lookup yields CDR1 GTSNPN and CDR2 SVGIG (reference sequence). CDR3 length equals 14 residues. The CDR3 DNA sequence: TGTGCCTGGAGTGAGGCAGGGTCAGGCAATGAGCAGTTCTTC. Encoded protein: CAWSEAGSGNEQFF.

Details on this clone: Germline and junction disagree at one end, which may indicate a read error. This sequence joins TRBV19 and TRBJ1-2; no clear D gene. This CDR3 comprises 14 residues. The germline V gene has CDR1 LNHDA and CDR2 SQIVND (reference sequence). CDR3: CASSLERYNYGYTF. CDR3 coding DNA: TGTGCCAGTAGTCTAGAGCGGTATAACTATGGCTACACCTTC.

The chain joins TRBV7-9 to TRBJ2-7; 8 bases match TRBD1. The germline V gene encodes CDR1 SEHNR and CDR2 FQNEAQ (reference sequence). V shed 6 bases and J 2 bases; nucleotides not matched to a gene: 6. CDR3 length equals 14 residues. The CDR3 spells CASSGGQDTYEQYF. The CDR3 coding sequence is TGTGCCAGCAGTGGGGGACAGGACACCTACGAGCAGTACTTC. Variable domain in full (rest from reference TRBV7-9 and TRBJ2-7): DTGVSQNPRHKITKRGQNVTFRCDPISEHNRLYWYRQTLGQGPEFLTYFQNEAQLEKSRLLSDRFSAERPKGSFSTLEIQRTEQGDSAMYLCASSGGQDTYEQYFGPGTRLTVT.

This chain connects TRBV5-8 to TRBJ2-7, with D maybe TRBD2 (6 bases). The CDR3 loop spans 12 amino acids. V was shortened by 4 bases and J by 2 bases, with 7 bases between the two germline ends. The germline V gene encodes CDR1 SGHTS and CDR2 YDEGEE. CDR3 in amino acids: CASSPGAYEQYF. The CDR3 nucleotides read TGTGCCAGCAGCCCGGGGGCCTACGAGCAGTACTTC.

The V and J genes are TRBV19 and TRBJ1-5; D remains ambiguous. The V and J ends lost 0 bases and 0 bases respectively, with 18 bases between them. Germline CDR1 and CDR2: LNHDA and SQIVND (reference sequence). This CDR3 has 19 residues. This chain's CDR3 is CASSIDRAVPGYSNQPQHF. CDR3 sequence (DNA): TGTGCCAGTAGTATAGATCGGGCGGTTCCGGGGTATAGCAATCAGCCCCAGCATTTT.

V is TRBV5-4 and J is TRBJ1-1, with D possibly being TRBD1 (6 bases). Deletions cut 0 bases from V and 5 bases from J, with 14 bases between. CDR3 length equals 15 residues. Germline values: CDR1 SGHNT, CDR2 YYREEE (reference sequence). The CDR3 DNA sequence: TGTGCCAGCAGCTTGGCCTGGGGGGCGAAAACTGAAGCTTTCTTT. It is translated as CASSLAWGAKTEAFF.

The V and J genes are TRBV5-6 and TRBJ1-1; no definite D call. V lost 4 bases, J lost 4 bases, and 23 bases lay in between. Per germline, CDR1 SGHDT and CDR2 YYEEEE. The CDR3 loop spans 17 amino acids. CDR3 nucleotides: TGTGCCAGCAGCGTGTTCTTGACGGGGTATGAGGGCACTGAAGCTTTCTTT. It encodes CASSVFLTGYEGTEAFF.

This chain's CDR3 is CASSIFGSPSDGYTF. In nucleotides, the CDR3 is TGTGCCAGTAGTATATTCGGCAGCCCCTCCGATGGCTACACCTTC. This chain uses TRBV19 with TRBJ1-2; D call uncertain. Between the trimmed V and J ends, which lost 2 bases and 6 bases, there was a span of 16 bases. The CDR3 totals 15 residues. Looked up from germline, CDR1 is LNHDA and CDR2 is SQIVND (reference sequence).